This entry lists 19 T cell receptor beta chains sequenced from one sample in a study of blood T cell repertoires in COVID-19. TCRdb keeps only in-frame clones here, not all; method: immunoSEQ multiplex PCR. The repertoire consists of approximately 300,000 clones, with 85% to 90% occurring once and the leading ten covering about 10%. The sequencing sample was made of PBMCs or T cells enriched from blood (not recorded which). The source of these receptors is a woman between 18 and 29 years old who had recovered from COVID-19.

The chain has TRBV3-1 (or the pseudogene TRBV3-2) and TRBJ1-1; the D is unclear. Germline CDR1 and CDR2: LGHDT and YNNKEL (reference sequence). This CDR3 spans 13 amino acids. Between the trimmed V and J ends, which lost 0 bases and 7 bases, there was a span of 9 bases. CDR3 sequence reads: CASSQEGGFEAFF. CDR3 DNA sequence: TGTGCCAGCAGCCAAGAAGGCGGGTTTGAAGCTTTCTTT.

The chain has TRBV19 and TRBJ2-7; possible D gene TRBD1, 5 bases. Trimming cost V 6 bases and J 5 bases, with 8 bases left between them. The CDR3 runs 11 residues. Germline loops: CDR1 LNHDA, CDR2 SQIVND (reference sequence). CDR3 residues: CASRGVHEQYF. The CDR3, as DNA: TGTGCCAGTAGAGGGGTACACGAGCAGTACTTC.

This clone appeared a single time. This chain links TRBV30 with TRBJ1-1; D gene uncertain. The CDR3 loop spans 12 amino acids. Trimming cost V 8 bases and J 4 bases, with 14 bases left between them. The germline V gene encodes CDR1 GTSNPN and CDR2 SVGIG (reference sequence). CDR3 DNA: TGTGCCCGTCAGGCGTTCGGCACTGAAGCTTTCTTT. Translation gives CARQAFGTEAFF. The whole variable domain, remainder taken from reference TRBV30 and TRBJ1-1, is SQTIHQWPATLVQPVGSPLSLECTVEGTSNPNLYWYRQAAGRGLQLLFYSVGIGQISSEVPQNLSASRPQDRQFILSSKKLLLSDSGFYLCARQAFGTEAFFGQGTRLTVV.

The CDR3 sequence is CAWSRRDNEKLFF. The CDR3 nucleotides read TGTGCCTGGAGTAGGAGGGATAATGAAAAACTGTTTTTT. The chain joins TRBV30 to TRBJ1-4; D ambiguous. The V end was cut by 2 bases, the J end by 4 bases, with 8 bases between. Per the germline V gene, CDR1 is GTSNPN and CDR2 is SVGIG (reference sequence). This CDR3 comprises 13 residues. Based on the CDR3 plus reference TRBV30 and TRBJ1-4, the full variable domain is SQTIHQWPATLVQPVGSPLSLECTVEGTSNPNLYWYRQAAGRGLQLLFYSVGIGQISSEVPQNLSASRPQDRQFILSSKKLLLSDSGFYLCAWSRRDNEKLFFGSGTQLSVL.

This rearrangement joins TRBV5-1 to TRBJ2-1; 12 bases are a match to TRBD2. V dropped 4 bases and J dropped 6; count of bases not matched to a gene: 5. The CDR3 has 15 residues. CDR1 SGHRS and CDR2 YFSETQ come from the germline V gene. The CDR3 nucleotides are TGCGCCAGCAGCGTCCTAGCGGGAGGGGGCAATGAGCAGTTCTTC. Translation gives CASSVLAGGGNEQFF.

The gene calls are TRBV7-9 and TRBJ2-1; perhaps TRBD2 as D (5 bases). Per the germline V gene, CDR1 is SEHNR and CDR2 is FQNEAQ (reference sequence). The CDR3 has 15 residues. Trimming removed 2 bases from V and 2 bases from J, with 10 bases in between. The CDR3 bases are TGTGCCAGCAGCTTAAGCGGCCTCCCCTACAATGAGCAGTTCTTC. Protein product: CASSLSGLPYNEQFF.

The gene calls are TRBV19 and TRBJ1-1; D is ambiguous. Germline assignment: CDR1 LNHDA and CDR2 SQIVND (reference sequence). The CDR3 is 17 amino acids. The V end was cut by 0 bases, the J end by 0 bases, with 14 bases between. The CDR3 loop is CASSIDHISAMNTEAFF. DNA for the CDR3: TGTGCCAGTAGTATAGATCATATCTCCGCTATGAACACTGAAGCTTTCTTT.

CDR3 residues: CASSLGRGHSYNEQFF. In DNA, the CDR3 is TGTGCCAGCAGCTTAGGGCGGGGGCACTCCTACAATGAGCAGTTCTTC. The V call is TRBV11-2, the J call TRBJ2-1, with D possibly TRBD2 on 7 matching bases. The CDR3 loop spans 16 amino acids. V shed 1 base and J shed 0 bases, with 10 bases lying between them. Germline CDR1 reads SGHAT; CDR2 reads FQNNGV. The full variable domain, its missing parts supplied by reference TRBV11-2 and TRBJ2-1, is EAGVAQSPRYKIIEKRQSVAFWCNPISGHATLYWYQQILGQGPKLLIQFQNNGVVDDSQLPKDRFSAERLKGVDSTLKIQPAKLEDSAVYLCASSLGRGHSYNEQFFGPGTRLTVL.

For this clone: Other DNA sequences of this sample code for an identical CDR3. The chain uses TRBV12-3 or TRBV12-4 and TRBJ1-2; no clear D. Trimming removed 6 bases at V and 2 bases at J, with 4 bases between. The CDR3 extends over 11 amino acids. The CDR3 loop is CASSLNYGYTF. In DNA, the CDR3 is TGTGCCAGCAGCCTCAACTATGGCTACACCTTC.

The rearrangement links TRBV10-3 to TRBJ2-7; TRBD2 agrees at 12 bases. There are 14 residues in the CDR3. V shed 3 bases, J shed 5 bases, and the junction held 2 bases outside the gene matches. From germline, CDR1 is ENHRY and CDR2 SYGVKD. CDR3 region: CAISELAGGNEQYF. CDR3 coding DNA: TGTGCCATCAGTGAACTAGCGGGAGGCAACGAGCAGTACTTC.

The rearrangement joins TRBV6-5 to TRBJ1-2, with D perhaps TRBD1 (6 bases). Per the germline V gene, CDR1 is MNHEY and CDR2 is SVGAGI. Trimming removed 2 bases at V and 7 bases at J, with 14 bases between. The CDR3 totals 14 residues. The CDR3 spells CASSYRLTGTGYTF. DNA of the CDR3: TGTGCCAGCAGTTACCGGCTCACAGGGACTGGCTACACCTTC.

The J gene is TRBJ1-4, the V gene TRBV28; no firm D call. Germline CDR1 reads MDHEN; CDR2 reads SYDVKM. V lost 5 bases and J lost 3, with 10 bases in between. The CDR3 runs to 14 residues. In DNA form, the CDR3 reads TGTGCCAGCAGTATAGTTACAGCTAATGAAAAACTGTTTTTT. As protein: CASSIVTANEKLFF.

The V call is TRBV12-3 or TRBV12-4, the J call TRBJ1-3; D remains unclear. The V end lost 10 bases, the J end lost 6 bases, and 13 bases lay between the germline ends. The CDR3 covers 12 residues. CDR3 in amino acids: CATGGEENTIYF. The CDR3 DNA reads TGTGCCACCGGCGGGGAAGAAAACACCATATATTTT.

The V and J genes are TRBV5-1 and TRBJ2-5, with D perhaps matching TRBD2 (6 bases). The CDR3 length is 13 residues. CDR1 is SGHRS, CDR2 YFSETQ, per germline. Trimming left V 7 bases short and J 0 bases short, with 10 bases between. For the CDR3, the DNA is TGCGCCAGCCGGGACTTCGACCAAGAGACCCAGTACTTC. It translates to CASRDFDQETQYF.

V is TRBV7-3 and J is TRBJ2-1, with 7 bases lining up with TRBD2. CDR3 length equals 15 residues. CDR1 is SGHTA, CDR2 FQGTGA, per germline. Trimming at V came to 2 bases and at J to 5 bases, leaving 6 bases not matched to a gene. The DNA for the CDR3 is TGTGCCAGCAGCTTATTTAAGGGAGGGAACAATGAGCAGTTCTTC. Protein sequence: CASSLFKGGNNEQFF.

The sample holds one count of this clone. This CDR3 is CASSIGGDTEAFF. The CDR3 nucleotides read TGTGCCAGTAGTATAGGCGGAGACACTGAAGCTTTCTTT. The gene calls are TRBV19 and TRBJ1-1; no clear D. Germline V gene data show CDR1 as LNHDA and CDR2 as SQIVND (reference sequence). This CDR3 is built from 13 residues. V was clipped by 1 base and J by 3 bases, with 6 bases between them.

The chain couples TRBV18 to TRBJ2-7; possible D gene TRBD2, 5 bases. This CDR3 spans 14 amino acids. Between the trimmed V and J ends, which lost 3 bases and 0 bases, there was a span of 9 bases. CDR1 KGHSH and CDR2 LQKENI come from the germline V gene. This CDR3 is CASSPVGSSYEQYF. CDR3 nucleotide sequence: TGTGCCAGCTCACCGGTAGGGAGCTCCTACGAGCAGTACTTC.

V is TRBV19 and J is TRBJ1-2; possible D gene TRBD1, 5 bases. Trimming shortened V by 5 bases and J by 4 bases, and 20 bases separated the two germline ends. The CDR3 covers 16 residues. The germline gives CDR1 LNHDA, CDR2 SQIVND (reference sequence). CDR3 amino acids: CASSLKVTGSIYGYTF. CDR3 sequence (DNA): TGTGCCAGTAGTCTCAAGGTCACAGGCAGTATCTATGGCTACACCTTC.

This chain connects TRBV6-5 to TRBJ2-1, with D perhaps TRBD2 (5 bases). The CDR3 sequence is 15 residues long. Germline V gene data show CDR1 as MNHEY and CDR2 as SVGAGI. V was pared by 8 bases and J by 4 bases, with 18 bases between. CDR3 sequence (DNA): TGTGCCAGCCGACTCGACCGAGGGCTGTACAATGAGCAGTTCTTC. Translated: CASRLDRGLYNEQFF.